The T cell receptor (beta chain) under discussion was sequenced for a study of shared clonotypes between healthy human individuals. Germline V gene data show CDR1 as GTSNPN and CDR2 as SVGIG (reference sequence). V lost 5 bases to trimming and J lost 3 bases, with 8 bases between them. The CDR3 covers 11 residues. Profiled with immunoSEQ multiplex PCR; TCRdb holds only in-frame clones, not every one. Of approximately 2.3 million clones listed, approximately 95% are singletons. The sequence was collected from a man aged 18 to 35 in good health. Some clones in this sample may be carry-over from other donors' samples. This rearrangement joins TRBV30 to TRBJ2-7; no clear D gene. Sequencing was carried out using naive CD4+ T cells from PBMCs. Described subset: CD45RA+ positively selected. The CDR3 DNA sequence: TGTGCCTGGGCGAACAGCTACGAGCAGTACTTC. The encoded protein is CAWANSYEQYF.